The rows below give T cell receptor beta chains drawn from one sample of a study of blood T cell repertoires in COVID-19. Data came from immunoSEQ multiplex PCR; TCRdb stores just in-frame clones and leaves some out. This table holds a few hundred thousand clones, 70% to 90% found once. The specimen sequenced was peripheral blood. The receptors derive from a man between 18 and 29 years old who had recovered from COVID-19. The CDR3 runs from the conserved cysteine through the conserved F or W. Fields, in order: J gene, D gene, clone size, V gene, CDR3 protein, CDR3 DNA. The D gene is left open where the match is weak. Clone size appears in some rows only: once, few, many, or a class for an expanded clone.

TRBJ1-4 | - | - | TRBV5-1 | CASSLSGTTEKLFF | TGCGCCAGCAGCTTATCCGGGACAACTGAAAAACTGTTTTTT
TRBJ1-3 | - | - | TRBV2 | CASSVTGLSGNTIYF | TGTGCCAGCAGTGTGACAGGTCTCTCTGGAAACACCATATATTTT
TRBJ2-1 | TRBD2 | - | TRBV5-1 | CASSYGTSGPGEQFF | TGCGCCAGCAGCTACGGGACTAGCGGGCCCGGTGAGCAGTTCTTC
TRBJ2-3 | TRBD2 | - | TRBV4-1 | CASRRREGGADTQYF | TGCGCCAGCAGGCGGCGGGAGGGAGGGGCAGATACGCAGTATTTT
TRBJ2-1 | TRBD1 | - | TRBV5-4 | CASSFTSGQYNEQFF | TGTGCCAGCAGCTTTACGTCGGGACAGTACAATGAGCAGTTCTTC
TRBJ2-5 | - | - | TRBV7-7 | CASSLGGGRRETQYF | TGTGCCAGCAGCTTAGGGGGAGGACGTAGGGAGACCCAGTACTTC
TRBJ2-4 | TRBD2 | - | TRBV29-1 | CSVLAVLKNIQYF | TGCAGCGTGCTAGCGGTACTCAAAAACATTCAGTACTTC
TRBJ1-2 | - | - | TRBV6-6 | CASSTTNYGYTF | TGTGCCAGCAGTACAACGAACTATGGCTACACCTTC
TRBJ1-1 | - | once | TRBV5-4 | CASSLYPADGDTEAFF | TGTGCCAGCAGCTTATACCCAGCAGACGGGGACACTGAAGCTTTCTTT
TRBJ1-4 | - | - | TRBV19 | CASSMGRVDEKLFF | TGTGCCAGTAGTATGGGCAGGGTGGACGAAAAACTGTTTTTT
TRBJ1-2 | TRBD1 | many | TRBV11-2 | CASSLDRGRGYTF | TGTGCCAGCAGCTTGGACAGGGGGCGCGGCTACACCTTC
TRBJ1-2 | - | - | TRBV12-3/TRBV12-4 | CASSFKRDFGYTF | TGTGCCAGCAGTTTTAAAAGGGACTTTGGCTACACCTTC
TRBJ2-3 | - | - | TRBV10-3 | CAISDSTPVGDTQYF | TGTGCCATCAGTGACTCGACTCCAGTTGGAGATACGCAGTATTTT
TRBJ2-3 | - | - | TRBV11-1 | CASSLEAVGTDTQYF | TGTGCCAGCAGCTTAGAGGCGGTTGGCACAGATACGCAGTATTTT
TRBJ2-1 | TRBD1 | - | TRBV5-5 | CASSLQGGSYNEQFF | TGTGCCAGCAGCTTACAGGGGGGCTCCTACAATGAGCAGTTCTTC
TRBJ1-1 | - | once | TRBV4-1 | CASSQGNRVNTEAFF | TGCGCCAGCAGCCAAGGTAACAGGGTTAACACTGAAGCTTTCTTT
TRBJ2-5 | TRBD2 | - | TRBV9 | CASSGPHSGGARETQYF | TGTGCCAGCAGCGGACCGCATAGCGGGGGGGCGAGAGAGACCCAGTACTTC
TRBJ2-7 | TRBD2 | - | TRBV11-1 | CASSPRTSGEFYEQYF | TGTGCCAGCAGCCCCCGGACTAGCGGGGAATTCTACGAGCAGTACTTC
TRBJ1-4 | - | few | TRBV5-8 | CASSTPTLPEKLFF | TGTGCCAGCAGCACCCCGACACTCCCTGAAAAACTGTTTTTT
TRBJ1-5 | - | - | TRBV24-1 | CATSGGILLPQHF | TGTGCCACCAGTGGAGGGATCCTACTCCCGCAGCATTTT
TRBJ1-2 | - | - | TRBV14 | CASSPLDYGYTF | TGTGCCAGCAGCCCCCTCGACTATGGCTACACCTTC
TRBJ2-5 | - | - | TRBV19 | CASTTGGQETQYF | TGTGCCAGTACAACGGGTGGGCAAGAGACCCAGTACTTC
TRBJ2-7 | - | once | TRBV6-5 | CASSYGSGFSYEQYF | TGTGCCAGCAGTTACGGGTCAGGGTTTTCCTACGAGCAGTACTTC
TRBJ1-1 | TRBD1 | - | TRBV3-1/TRBV3-2 | CASSRGVPGGEAFF | TGTGCCAGCAGCCGAGGGGTCCCAGGGGGTGAAGCTTTCTTT
TRBJ1-1 | TRBD1 | - | TRBV27 | CASQGQPLNTEAFF | TGTGCCAGCCAGGGACAGCCTCTGAACACTGAAGCTTTCTTT
TRBJ1-5 | - | - | TRBV19 | CASSIGGNSNQPQHF | TGTGCCAGTAGTATTGGGGGGAATAGCAATCAGCCCCAGCATTTT